These T cell receptor beta chains were read from a single sample in a study of blood T cells in healthy people across ages. TCRdb recomputed calls from the 5' RACE reads with MiXCR, one row per CDR3 protein. The sample records more than 900,000 distinct CDR3 sequences, less than 25% being singletons. This sample was shared with a second study, whose subject was T cells of mothers and their children.

The sequencing sample was made of blood. These receptors all come from a girl aged 2-10 years in good health. Each CDR3 is given with its conserved first and last residue. D genes are given only for firm matches. Clone sizes are given selectively: once, few, many, or a class where the clone is expanded.

TRBJ2-1 TRBD1 TRBV11-2 - TGTGCCAGCAGCTTAGCGCCCGGACAGGGAATACACAATGAGCAGTTCTTC CASSLAPGQGIHNEQFF
TRBJ1-2 TRBD1 TRBV4-2 - TGTGCCAGCAGCCAAGAATTAGCGGGGACAGGGGAAGGCTACACCTTC CASSQELAGTGEGYTF
TRBJ2-1 TRBD1 TRBV10-2 - TGCGCCAGCAGTGAGTCAAGACCGGGACAGGGGGTCAATGAGCAGTTCTTC CASSESRPGQGVNEQFF
TRBJ1-5 TRBD1 TRBV3-1 - TGTGCCAGCAGCCAAGGGACAGGGGAACAGCCCCAGCATTTT CASSQGTGEQPQHF
TRBJ2-7 - TRBV5-1 few TGCGCCAGCTCGGTGTGGGCAGTCGGAGGCTACGAGCAGTACTTC CASSVWAVGGYEQYF
TRBJ2-1 TRBD2 TRBV20-1 few TGCAGTGCTAAGAAGCCGGGACTAGCGGAAAATGAGCAGTTCTTC CSAKKPGLAENEQFF
TRBJ1-5 TRBD1 TRBV24-1 few TGTGCCACCAGTGATCGAACAGGGGAGGATCAGCCCCAGCATTTT CATSDRTGEDQPQHF
TRBJ2-7 - TRBV28 many TGTGCCAGCACTTGGAGTTCCTACGAGCAGTACTTC CASTWSSYEQYF
TRBJ2-3 - TRBV12-3/TRBV12-4 - TGTGCCAGCAGTTTTTCGCAGGGTGTTGCAGATACGCAGTATTTT CASSFSQGVADTQYF
TRBJ2-1 - TRBV3-1 - TGTGCCAGCAGCCAAGAGGACTGGGGGAAGCAGTTCTTC CASSQEDWGKQFF
TRBJ1-2 TRBD1 TRBV7-9 - TGTGCCAGCAGCGGGACAGGGACCTATGGCTACACCTTC CASSGTGTYGYTF
TRBJ2-1 - TRBV7-3 - TGTGCCAGCAGCTTAATTGGGGTCGGTGAGCAGTTCTTC CASSLIGVGEQFF
TRBJ2-1 - TRBV28 few TGTGCCAGCAGCCAGGTGTCTGGACTCTACAATGAGCAGTTCTTC CASSQVSGLYNEQFF
TRBJ2-1 TRBD2 TRBV12-3/TRBV12-4 many TGTGCCAGTTCACTAGCGGGGGGATGGGGCAATGAGCAGTTCTTC CASSLAGGWGNEQFF
TRBJ1-4 - TRBV7-2 - TGTGCCAGCAGCTCCCCCATGGAAAAACTGCTTTTT CASSSPMEKLLF
TRBJ1-6 TRBD1 TRBV12-3/TRBV12-4 - TGTGCCAGCAGCCCTCGGGGGACAGGGTATTCACCCCTCCACTTT CASSPRGTGYSPLHF
TRBJ2-7 TRBD2 TRBV5-1 - TGCGCCAGCAGCCTGGGGACTAGCGGGAGAACCGACGAGCAGTACTTC CASSLGTSGRTDEQYF
TRBJ1-2 TRBD1 TRBV7-9 - TGTGCCAGCAGCTTAGGACAGGGGACAGGGGCCTATGGCTACACCTTC CASSLGQGTGAYGYTF
TRBJ2-7 TRBD2 TRBV20-1 few TGCAGTGCTCGCGGACTAGCGGGAATCTCTGGGACCCTTCAATCCTACGAGCAGTACTTC CSARGLAGISGTLQSYEQYF
TRBJ2-7 TRBD2 TRBV6-2/TRBV6-3 few TGTGCCAGCAGTTACGGGCTAGCGGGATCCTACGAGCAGTACTTC CASSYGLAGSYEQYF
TRBJ2-3 - TRBV2 few TGTGCCAGCACAAGGCAAGATACGCAGTATTTT CASTRQDTQYF
TRBJ2-7 - TRBV7-9 many TGTGCCAGCTCGGCAGGGGCCTACGAGCAGTACTTC CASSAGAYEQYF
TRBJ2-3 - TRBV7-9 - TGTGCCAGCAGCTTGTTGGGGGCTGGAGATACGCAGTATTTT CASSLLGAGDTQYF
TRBJ1-1 - TRBV6-2/TRBV6-3 few TGTGCCAGCAGTTACTCCAGCTACGTTGAAGCTTTCTTT CASSYSSYVEAFF
TRBJ2-5 - TRBV5-1 - TGCGCCAACAGCTTGTCCGGGGGAGGCCAAGAGACCCAGTACTTC CANSLSGGGQETQYF
TRBJ2-7 - TRBV9 few TGTGCCAGCAGCGCGGGGTCTTTCTACGAGCAGTACTTC CASSAGSFYEQYF
TRBJ2-5 - TRBV6-1 - TGTGCCAGCAGTGAAGCGTGGGCGGGGGAGACCCAGTACTTC CASSEAWAGETQYF
TRBJ2-2 - TRBV6-5 few TGTGCCAGCAGTTACAGGTTAAACACCGGGGAGCTGTTTTTT CASSYRLNTGELFF
TRBJ2-5 TRBD2 TRBV6-5 once TGTGCCAGCAGTTACTCGGGGGGGAAGACCCAGTACTTC CASSYSGGKTQYF
TRBJ2-7 TRBD2 TRBV6-5 few TGTGCCAGCAGTTACTCAGAAGCGGGAGGTAGCGACGAGCAGTACTTC CASSYSEAGGSDEQYF
TRBJ1-2 - TRBV4-2 few TGTGCCAGCAGCCAAGATCGCGGCACCTTGATGGTGGGCTATGGCTACACCTTC CASSQDRGTLMVGYGYTF
TRBJ2-1 - TRBV20-1 - TGCAGTGCTAGGTCCATGAGCTCCTACAATGAGCAGTTCTTC CSARSMSSYNEQFF
TRBJ2-1 - TRBV28 many TGTGCCAGCCTAGGAAGCTACAATGAGCAGTTCTTC CASLGSYNEQFF
TRBJ2-7 - TRBV3-1 - TGTGCCAGCAGGCTACAGTGGAGCTCCTACGAGCAGTACTTC CASRLQWSSYEQYF
TRBJ2-3 - TRBV3-1 few TGTGCCAGCAGCCAACTAGGAATAGATACGCAGTATTTT CASSQLGIDTQYF
TRBJ2-7 TRBD2 TRBV5-1 - TGCGCCAGCAGCTTGATGTTTATTAGCGGGAGTTCCTACGAGCAGTACTTC CASSLMFISGSSYEQYF
TRBJ1-4 - TRBV29-1 - TGCAGCGCCCAAGGGGGTGCAAATGAAAAACTGTTTTTT CSAQGGANEKLFF
TRBJ2-7 TRBD2 TRBV7-2 few TGTGCCAGCAACCGAGGGAGGGTTCCCTACGAGCAGTACTTC CASNRGRVPYEQYF
TRBJ2-7 TRBD2 TRBV18 few TGTGCCAGCTCACCAGGGACTAGCGCGACCTACGAGCAGTACTTC CASSPGTSATYEQYF
TRBJ2-5 TRBD2 TRBV5-6 - TGTGCTAGCAACTTCGGGACTAGCGGGGGCCAAGAGACCCAGTACTTC CASNFGTSGGQETQYF
TRBJ1-2 TRBD1 TRBV20-1 - TGCAGTGTTCTAGACAGGGGTGTTGGCTACACCTTC CSVLDRGVGYTF
TRBJ1-1 - TRBV12-3/TRBV12-4 once TGTGCCAGCAGTCCTACGGAACCCGGGGGTGACACTGAAGCTTTCTTT CASSPTEPGGDTEAFF
TRBJ1-1 - TRBV29-1 - TGCAGCGTCTCCTGGACCTTGAACACTGAAGCTTTCTTT CSVSWTLNTEAFF
TRBJ2-3 - TRBV7-3 - TGTGCCAGCAGCCCACCCGGGACGGCAAACGATACGCAGTATTTT CASSPPGTANDTQYF
TRBJ1-4 - TRBV6-6 few TGTGCCAGCAGTTCTCGCGGGGGAGATGAAAAACTGTTTTTT CASSSRGGDEKLFF